This T cell receptor (beta chain) originates from a study of regulatory T cells in long-lasting Graves disease. Study-level findings and limits: Patients with persistent Graves' had lower TCR diversity than newly diagnosed patients.

This clonotype was seen many times. What it binds is unknown. Time point defined: persistent/refractory GD, antithyroid drugs over 5 years with positive TRAb. The TCR library used RNA extracted from PBMCs. By American Thyroid Association guidelines, Graves' disease was diagnosed in the cohort. Construction of the TCR beta libraries employed iRepertoire HTBI primers in conjunction with Arm-PCR of CDR3 regions. TCRdb called the multiplex PCR reads again in MiXCR, with one record for every CDR3 protein. The sample shows 400,000 to 600,000 distinct CDR3 sequences, roughly a fifth of them seen only once. V was pared by 3 bases and J by 14 bases, with 14 bases between. Germline V gives CDR1 SGHNT, CDR2 YENEEA. There are 13 residues in the CDR3.

The origin of this receptor is a female donor with Graves disease. V and J are TRBV11-3 and TRBJ1-6, with D maybe TRBD1 (5 bases). Sequencing was performed on peripheral blood mononuclear cells (PBMCs), taken when the disease was refractory, from a patient treated with antithyroid drugs. CDR3 sequence reads: CASSLGGNGALHF. The CDR3 DNA sequence: TGTGCCAGCAGCTTGGGGGGAAATGGGGCCCTCCACTTT.